This is a list of T cell receptor beta chains from one sample in a study of human T cells and chemical hapten exposure. TCRdb reanalysed the RACE reads using MiXCR and keeps one entry per CDR3 protein. The sample lists around 200,000 distinct CDR3 sequences, around 30% occurring once. The sequenced sample was whole blood, obtained in connection with sensitization to the hapten diphenylcyclopropenone (DPC). These receptor sequences come from a woman between 25 and 40 years old with alopecia areata. Some clones in this sample may be carry-over from other donors' samples. Both conserved end residues are part of each CDR3. Fields, in order: J gene, clone size, CDR3 length, V gene, D gene, CDR3 protein, CDR3 DNA. The D gene is left open where the match is weak. Size tells how often a clone was seen (once, few, many) or the class of an expanded clone, and some rows leave it out.

>TRBJ2-3|NA|13|TRBV29-1|NA
CSVALDNTDTQYF
TGCAGCGTCGCCCTCGATAACACAGATACGCAGTATTTT
>TRBJ1-6|NA|18|TRBV4-3|NA
CASSQELVTSSYNSPLHF
TGCGCCAGCAGCCAAGAATTGGTCACGAGCTCCTATAATTCACCCCTCCACTTT
>TRBJ1-1|NA|16|TRBV9|TRBD1
CASSVGARQGSSKDFF
TGTGCCAGCAGCGTGGGGGCCCGACAGGGAAGTAGTAAAGATTTCTTT
>TRBJ2-3|few|15|TRBV28|NA
CASSFIGVLADTQYF
TGTGCCAGCAGTTTTATAGGGGTGTTAGCAGATACGCAGTATTTT
>TRBJ2-1|few|12|TRBV7-2|NA
CASSLDGGSKFF
TGTGCCAGCAGCTTGGACGGGGGTTCAAAGTTCTTC
>TRBJ1-5|few|15|TRBV5-5|NA
CASREGSGDNQPQHF
TGTGCCAGCAGGGAAGGTTCAGGGGACAATCAGCCCCAGCATTTT
>TRBJ1-4|NA|14|TRBV29-1|NA
CSVEFGVKGEKLFF
TGCAGCGTTGAATTTGGGGTGAAGGGTGAAAAACTGTTTTTT
>TRBJ2-2|few|15|TRBV10-3|TRBD1
CAIRSGQGNTGELFF
TGTGCCATCAGGTCGGGACAGGGTAACACCGGGGAGCTGTTTTTT
>TRBJ2-2|NA|15|TRBV11-3|NA
CASSPTGVGTGELFF
TGTGCCAGCAGCCCCACCGGGGTTGGGACCGGGGAGCTGTTTTTT
>TRBJ2-7|NA|12|TRBV5-8|TRBD1
CASSTTGREQYF
TGTGCCAGCAGCACGACAGGGAGAGAGCAGTACTTC
>TRBJ2-7|NA|15|TRBV9|NA
CASSPGGGETYEQYF
TGTGCCAGCAGCCCCGGAGGGGGGGAGACCTACGAGCAGTACTTC
>TRBJ1-6|NA|13|TRBV3-1|NA
CASSTGRNSPLHF
TGTGCCAGCAGCACAGGGAGGAACTCACCCCTCCACTTT
>TRBJ2-2|NA|12|TRBV20-1|NA
CSASQQRGELFF
TGCAGTGCTAGCCAACAGCGCGGGGAGCTGTTTTTT
>TRBJ1-5|NA|14|TRBV29-1|TRBD1
CSVGGGAGNQPQHF
TGCAGCGTTGGAGGGGGCGCGGGCAATCAGCCCCAGCATTTT
>TRBJ2-2|NA|15|TRBV6-2/TRBV6-3|TRBD1
CASSYRDRGPGELFF
TGTGCCAGCAGTTACCGGGACAGGGGGCCCGGGGAGCTGTTTTTT
>TRBJ2-5|NA|12|TRBV29-1|NA
CSVRRSQETQYF
TGCAGCGTGAGACGGTCACAAGAGACCCAGTACTTC
>TRBJ1-6|NA|14|TRBV20-1|NA
CSARAGGYNSPLHF
TGCAGTGCTAGGGCGGGGGGTTATAATTCACCCCTCCACTTT
>TRBJ2-5|NA|14|TRBV29-1|NA
CSVVIETVQETQYF
TGCAGCGTTGTGATCGAGACAGTCCAAGAGACCCAGTACTTC
>TRBJ2-1|NA|16|TRBV27|TRBD2
CASSLVGRAGGGEQFF
TGTGCCAGCAGCCTGGTTGGGCGAGCGGGAGGGGGTGAGCAGTTCTTC
>TRBJ1-5|once|17|TRBV4-1|NA
CASSQDLGASGNQPQHF
TGCGCCAGCAGCCAAGATCTTGGGGCCAGCGGCAATCAGCCCCAGCATTTT
>TRBJ2-7|NA|13|TRBV5-1|TRBD1
CASSWGTAHEQYF
TGCGCCAGCAGCTGGGGGACAGCCCACGAGCAGTACTTC
>TRBJ2-4|once|11|TRBV30|TRBD2
CAWSVAGERRF
TGTGCCTGGAGTGTAGCGGGGGAGCGCCGGTTC
>TRBJ2-1|NA|15|TRBV6-5|NA
CASSPWVGRDNEQFF
TGTGCCAGCAGTCCCTGGGTCGGCAGGGACAATGAGCAGTTCTTC
>TRBJ2-1|NA|16|TRBV4-3|TRBD2
CASSQGTSGMGNEQFF
TGCGCCAGCAGCCAAGGGACTAGCGGGATGGGAAATGAGCAGTTCTTC
>TRBJ2-5|few|17|TRBV28|TRBD1
CASSNKPGQGFQETQYF
TGTGCCAGCAGTAACAAACCGGGACAGGGATTTCAAGAGACCCAGTACTTC
>TRBJ1-1|NA|14|TRBV10-3|TRBD1
CAIRTGARDTEAFF
TGTGCCATCAGGACAGGGGCTAGGGACACTGAAGCTTTCTTT
>TRBJ2-1|NA|16|TRBV19|TRBD1
CASSIGDRASYNEQFF
TGTGCCAGTAGTATAGGGGACAGGGCATCCTACAATGAGCAGTTCTTC
>TRBJ2-3|few|15|TRBV7-9|TRBD2
CASSLGAGGPLSQYF
TGTGCCAGCAGCTTAGGCGCGGGGGGGCCGTTGTCGCAGTATTTT
>TRBJ2-3|NA|16|TRBV19|TRBD2
CATRTRGLAGADTQYF
TGTGCCACCCGCACCCGCGGACTAGCGGGAGCAGATACGCAGTATTTT
>TRBJ1-2|few|15|TRBV4-1|NA
CASSQPRRGNYGYTF
TGCGCCAGCAGCCAGCCGAGAAGAGGTAACTATGGCTACACCTTC
>TRBJ2-7|NA|12|TRBV29-1|NA
CSARVGSYEQYF
TGCAGCGCCCGAGTCGGGTCCTACGAGCAGTACTTC
>TRBJ1-5|NA|17|TRBV21-1|NA
CASSIKEDRDSDQPQHF
TGTGCCAGCAGCATAAAGGAGGATAGGGATTCGGATCAGCCCCAGCATTTT
>TRBJ1-1|NA|14|TRBV29-1|TRBD1
CSVGERQGWTEAFF
TGCAGCGTTGGAGAACGACAGGGTTGGACTGAAGCTTTCTTT
>TRBJ1-6|few|16|TRBV4-1|TRBD1
CASSRGQGARNSPLHF
TGCGCCAGCAGCCGGGGACAGGGGGCAAGAAATTCACCCCTCCACTTT
>TRBJ2-3|NA|14|TRBV12-3/TRBV12-4|TRBD2
CASRQAGGADTQYF
TGTGCCAGCAGGCAGGCGGGAGGGGCAGATACGCAGTATTTT
>TRBJ2-3|NA|18|TRBV5-1|TRBD2
CASSLAVSSGGMGDTQYF
TGCGCCAGCAGCTTGGCTGTTTCTAGCGGGGGAATGGGGGATACGCAGTATTTT
>TRBJ2-7|NA|15|TRBV6-5|TRBD2
CASRALAGGSYEQYF
TGTGCCAGCAGAGCTTTAGCGGGAGGAAGCTACGAGCAGTACTTC
>TRBJ2-7|NA|16|TRBV6-2/TRBV6-3|TRBD2
CASSGPRASGTYEQYF
TGTGCCAGCAGTGGACCTCGGGCTAGCGGGACGTACGAGCAGTACTTC
>TRBJ2-5|few|13|TRBV29-1|NA
CSVGHVRQETQYF
TGCAGCGTTGGACATGTGCGTCAAGAGACCCAGTACTTC
>TRBJ2-7|NA|14|TRBV27|NA
CASSSTVGPYEQYF
TGTGCCAGCAGTTCAACGGTGGGCCCCTACGAGCAGTACTTC
>TRBJ1-2|few|14|TRBV20-1|NA
CSARDWGASYGYTF
TGCAGTGCTAGAGATTGGGGGGCGAGCTATGGCTACACCTTC